The T cell receptor (beta chain) described here comes from a study of cytomegalovirus exposure and HLA in healthy donors. About the study: Inside one of the first data releases sat about 85 million unique TCRs taken from HLA-typed donors. Study-wide findings and caveats: Later genetic work tied a missense DCLRE1C variant to beta-chain V and J trimming.

Details on this clone: Its antigen remains unknown.

This CDR3 has 17 residues. CDR1 is SGHNT and CDR2 is YENEEA in the germline V gene. The V and J ends lost 0 bases and 1 base respectively, with 12 bases between them. Both 60 Vbeta primers and 13 Jbeta primers went into the PCR. The repertoire was sequenced with immunoSEQ multiplex PCR; TCRdb's copy has only in-frame clones and lacks some. The sample shows 150,000 to 190,000 clones, roughly four fifths of them seen only once. The J gene is TRBJ2-2, the V gene TRBV11-3; perhaps TRBD2 as D (6 bases). The TCR originated in a man aged 18-30 years in good health and CMV-seronegative. Sequencing was carried out using PBMCs. The CDR3 sequence is CASSLDGWRENTGELFF. The CDR3 DNA reads as TGTGCCAGCAGCTTAGATGGTTGGCGGGAGAACACCGGGGAGCTGTTTTTT.